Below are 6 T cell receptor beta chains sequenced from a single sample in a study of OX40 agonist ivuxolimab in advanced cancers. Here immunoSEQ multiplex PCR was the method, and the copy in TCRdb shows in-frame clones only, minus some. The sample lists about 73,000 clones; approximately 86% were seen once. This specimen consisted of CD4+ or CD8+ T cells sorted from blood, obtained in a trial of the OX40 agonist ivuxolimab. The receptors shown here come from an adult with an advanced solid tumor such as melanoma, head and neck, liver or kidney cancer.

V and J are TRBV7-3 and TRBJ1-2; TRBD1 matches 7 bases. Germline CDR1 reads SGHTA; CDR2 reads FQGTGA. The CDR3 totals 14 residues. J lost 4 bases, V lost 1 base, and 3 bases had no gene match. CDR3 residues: CASSLIPGGYGYTF. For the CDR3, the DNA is TGTGCCAGCAGCTTAATACCAGGGGGCTATGGCTACACCTTC.

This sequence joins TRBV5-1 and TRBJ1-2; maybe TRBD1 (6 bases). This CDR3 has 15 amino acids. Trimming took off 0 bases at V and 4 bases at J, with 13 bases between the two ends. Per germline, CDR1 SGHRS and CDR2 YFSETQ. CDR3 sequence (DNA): TGCGCCAGCAGCTTGGACCTACAGGGAGTCTATGGCTACACCTTC. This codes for CASSLDLQGVYGYTF.

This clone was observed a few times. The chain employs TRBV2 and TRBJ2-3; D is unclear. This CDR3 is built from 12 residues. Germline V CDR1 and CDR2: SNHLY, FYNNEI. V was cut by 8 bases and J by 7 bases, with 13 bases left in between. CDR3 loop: CASCKDLYTQYF. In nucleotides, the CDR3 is TGTGCCAGCTGCAAAGACTTATATACGCAGTATTTT.

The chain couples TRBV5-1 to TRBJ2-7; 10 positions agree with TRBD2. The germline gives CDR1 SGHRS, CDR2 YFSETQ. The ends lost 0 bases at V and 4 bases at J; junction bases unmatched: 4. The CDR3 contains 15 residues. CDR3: CASSLVASGGYEQYF. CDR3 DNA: TGCGCCAGCAGCTTGGTGGCTAGCGGGGGTTACGAGCAGTACTTC.

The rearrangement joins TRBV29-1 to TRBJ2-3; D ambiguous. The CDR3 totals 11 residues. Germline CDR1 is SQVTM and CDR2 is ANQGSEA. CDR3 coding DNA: TGCAACGCCAGCTTCACAGATACGCAGTATTTT. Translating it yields CNASFTDTQYF.

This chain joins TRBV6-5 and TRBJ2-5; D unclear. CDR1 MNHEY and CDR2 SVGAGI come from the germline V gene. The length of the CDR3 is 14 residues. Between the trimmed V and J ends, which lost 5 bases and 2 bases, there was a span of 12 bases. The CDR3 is CASSRSGVQETQYF. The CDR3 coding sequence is TGTGCCAGCAGTAGGAGTGGGGTGCAAGAGACCCAGTACTTC.